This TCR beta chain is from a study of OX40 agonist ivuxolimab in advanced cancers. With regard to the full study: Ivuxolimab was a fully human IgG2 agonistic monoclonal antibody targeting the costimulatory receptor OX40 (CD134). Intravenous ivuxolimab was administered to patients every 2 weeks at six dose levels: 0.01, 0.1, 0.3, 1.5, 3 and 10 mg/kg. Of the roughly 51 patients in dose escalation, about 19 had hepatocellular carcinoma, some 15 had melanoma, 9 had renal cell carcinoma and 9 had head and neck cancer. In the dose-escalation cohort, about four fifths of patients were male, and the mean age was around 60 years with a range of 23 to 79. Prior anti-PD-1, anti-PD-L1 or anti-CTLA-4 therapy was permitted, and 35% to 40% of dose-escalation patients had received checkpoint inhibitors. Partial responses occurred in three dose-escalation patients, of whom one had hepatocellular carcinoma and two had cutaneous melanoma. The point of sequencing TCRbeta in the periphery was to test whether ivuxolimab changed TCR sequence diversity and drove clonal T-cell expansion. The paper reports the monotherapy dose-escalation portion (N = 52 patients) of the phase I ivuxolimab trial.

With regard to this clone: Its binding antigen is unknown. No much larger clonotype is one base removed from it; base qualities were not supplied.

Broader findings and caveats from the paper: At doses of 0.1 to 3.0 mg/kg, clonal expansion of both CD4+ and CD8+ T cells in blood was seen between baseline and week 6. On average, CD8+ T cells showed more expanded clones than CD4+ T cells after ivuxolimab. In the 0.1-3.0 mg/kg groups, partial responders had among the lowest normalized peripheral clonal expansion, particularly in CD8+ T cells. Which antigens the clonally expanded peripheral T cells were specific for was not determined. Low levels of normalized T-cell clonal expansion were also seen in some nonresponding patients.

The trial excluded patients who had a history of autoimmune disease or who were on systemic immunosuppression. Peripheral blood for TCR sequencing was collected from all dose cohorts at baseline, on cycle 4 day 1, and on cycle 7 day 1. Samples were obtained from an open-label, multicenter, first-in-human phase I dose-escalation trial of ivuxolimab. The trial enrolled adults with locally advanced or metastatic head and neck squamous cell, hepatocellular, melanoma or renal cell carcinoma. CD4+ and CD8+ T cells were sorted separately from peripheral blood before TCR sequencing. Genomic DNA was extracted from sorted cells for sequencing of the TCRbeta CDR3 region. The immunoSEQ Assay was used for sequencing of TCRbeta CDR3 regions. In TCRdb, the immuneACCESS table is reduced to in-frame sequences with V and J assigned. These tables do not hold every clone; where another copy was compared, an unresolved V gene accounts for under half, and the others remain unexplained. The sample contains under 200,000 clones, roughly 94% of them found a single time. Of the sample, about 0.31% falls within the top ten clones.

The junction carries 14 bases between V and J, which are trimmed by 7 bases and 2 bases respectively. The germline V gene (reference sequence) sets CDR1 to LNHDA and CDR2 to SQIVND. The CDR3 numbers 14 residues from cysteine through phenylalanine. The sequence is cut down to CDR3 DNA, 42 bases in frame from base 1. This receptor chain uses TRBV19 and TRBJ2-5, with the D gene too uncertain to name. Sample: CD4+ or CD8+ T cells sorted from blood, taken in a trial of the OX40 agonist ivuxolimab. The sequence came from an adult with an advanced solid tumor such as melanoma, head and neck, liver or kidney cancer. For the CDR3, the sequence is CASNMGLVQETQYF. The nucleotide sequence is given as TGTGCCAGTAACATGGGTCTAGTACAAGAGACCCAGTACTTC. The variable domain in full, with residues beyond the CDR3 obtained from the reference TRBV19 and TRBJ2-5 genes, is DGGITQSPKYLFRKEGQNVTLSCEQNLNHDAMYWYRQDPGQGLRLIYYSQIVNDFQKGDIAEGYSVSREKKESFPLTVTSAQKNPTAFYLCASNMGLVQETQYFGPGTRLLVL.